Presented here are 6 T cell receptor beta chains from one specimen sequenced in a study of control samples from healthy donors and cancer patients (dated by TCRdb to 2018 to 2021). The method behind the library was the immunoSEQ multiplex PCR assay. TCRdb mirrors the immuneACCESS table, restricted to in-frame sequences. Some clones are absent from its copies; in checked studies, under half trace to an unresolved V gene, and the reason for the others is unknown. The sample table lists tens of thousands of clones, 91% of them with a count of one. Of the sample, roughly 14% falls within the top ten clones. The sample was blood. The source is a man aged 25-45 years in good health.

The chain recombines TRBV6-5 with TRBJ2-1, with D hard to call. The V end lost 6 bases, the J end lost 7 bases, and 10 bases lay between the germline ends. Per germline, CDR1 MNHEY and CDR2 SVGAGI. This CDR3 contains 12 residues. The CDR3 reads CASSSDGNEQFF. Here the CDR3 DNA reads TGTGCCAGCAGCTCAGACGGGAATGAGCAGTTCTTC.

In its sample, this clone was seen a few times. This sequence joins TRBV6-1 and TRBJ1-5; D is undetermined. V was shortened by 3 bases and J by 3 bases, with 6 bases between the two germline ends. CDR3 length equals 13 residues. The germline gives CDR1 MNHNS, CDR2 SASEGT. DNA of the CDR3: TGTGCCAGCAGTGACGGATTCAATCAGCCCCAGCATTTT. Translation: CASSDGFNQPQHF.

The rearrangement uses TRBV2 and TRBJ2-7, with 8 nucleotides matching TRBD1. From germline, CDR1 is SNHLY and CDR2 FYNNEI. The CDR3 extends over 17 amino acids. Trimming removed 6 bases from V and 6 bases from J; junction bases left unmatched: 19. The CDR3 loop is CASREQGVHARKSEQYF. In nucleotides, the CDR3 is TGTGCCAGCAGGGAACAGGGGGTCCACGCGAGAAAATCCGAGCAGTACTTC.

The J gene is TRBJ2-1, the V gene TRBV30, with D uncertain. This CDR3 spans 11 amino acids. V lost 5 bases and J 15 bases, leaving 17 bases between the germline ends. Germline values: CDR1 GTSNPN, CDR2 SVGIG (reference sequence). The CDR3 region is CAWDILLRRFF. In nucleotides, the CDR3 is TGTGCCTGGGACATCTTACTCAGGCGGTTCTTC.

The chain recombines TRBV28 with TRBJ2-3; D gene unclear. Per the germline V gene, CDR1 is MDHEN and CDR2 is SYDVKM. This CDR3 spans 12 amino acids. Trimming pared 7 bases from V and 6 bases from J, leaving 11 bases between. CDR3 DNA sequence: TGTGCCAGCACCACCCCGCGGGATACGCAGTATTTT. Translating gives CASTTPRDTQYF.

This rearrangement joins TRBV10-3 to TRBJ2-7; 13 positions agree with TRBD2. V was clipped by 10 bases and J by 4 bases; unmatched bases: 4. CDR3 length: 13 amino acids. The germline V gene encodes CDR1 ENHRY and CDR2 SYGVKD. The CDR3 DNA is TGTGCCACCGGGACTAGCGGGGAGTACGAGCAGTACTTC. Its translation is CATGTSGEYEQYF.